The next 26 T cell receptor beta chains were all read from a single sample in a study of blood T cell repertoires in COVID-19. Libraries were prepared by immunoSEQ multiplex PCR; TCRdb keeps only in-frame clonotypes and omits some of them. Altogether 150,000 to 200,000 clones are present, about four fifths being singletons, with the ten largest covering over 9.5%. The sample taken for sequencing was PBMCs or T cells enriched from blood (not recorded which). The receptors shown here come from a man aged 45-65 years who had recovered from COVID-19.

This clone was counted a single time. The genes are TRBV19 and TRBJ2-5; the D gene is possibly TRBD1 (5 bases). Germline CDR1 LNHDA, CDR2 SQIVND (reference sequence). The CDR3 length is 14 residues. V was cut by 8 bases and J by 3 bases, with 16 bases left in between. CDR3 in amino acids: CASARSDREETQYF. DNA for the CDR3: TGTGCCAGTGCACGGAGCGACAGAGAAGAGACCCAGTACTTC.

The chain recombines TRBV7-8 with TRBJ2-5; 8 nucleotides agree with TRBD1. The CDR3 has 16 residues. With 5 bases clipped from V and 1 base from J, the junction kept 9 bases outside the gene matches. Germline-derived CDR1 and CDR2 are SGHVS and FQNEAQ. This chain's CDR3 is CASSPGQGDSQETQYF. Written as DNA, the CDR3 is TGTGCCAGCAGCCCTGGACAGGGAGATAGCCAAGAGACCCAGTACTTC.

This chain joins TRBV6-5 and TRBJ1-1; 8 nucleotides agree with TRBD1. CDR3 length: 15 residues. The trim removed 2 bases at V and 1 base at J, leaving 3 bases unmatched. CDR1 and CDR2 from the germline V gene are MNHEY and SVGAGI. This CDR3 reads CASSYVTGGNTEAFF. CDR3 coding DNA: TGTGCCAGCAGTTACGTTACAGGGGGGAACACTGAAGCTTTCTTT.

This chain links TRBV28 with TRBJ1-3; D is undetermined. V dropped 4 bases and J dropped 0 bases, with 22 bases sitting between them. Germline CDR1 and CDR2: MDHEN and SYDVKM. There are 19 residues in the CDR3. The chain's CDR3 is CASSSRRRDQASSGNTIYF. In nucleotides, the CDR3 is TGTGCCAGCAGTTCCCGCCGGAGGGATCAGGCAAGCTCTGGAAACACCATATATTTT.

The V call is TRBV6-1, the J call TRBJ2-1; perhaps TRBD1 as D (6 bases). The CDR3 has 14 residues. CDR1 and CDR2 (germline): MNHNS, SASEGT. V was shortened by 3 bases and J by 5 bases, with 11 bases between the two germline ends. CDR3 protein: CASSDGGRDNEQFF. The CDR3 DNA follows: TGTGCCAGCAGTGATGGGGGCAGGGACAATGAGCAGTTCTTC.

The CDR3 DNA is TGTGCCAGCAGCTCCGACTCCGGGACATTCGGAAACACCATATATTTT. This codes for CASSSDSGTFGNTIYF. This chain uses TRBV11-3 with TRBJ1-3; a possible D gene is TRBD1 (6 bases). Trimming stripped 4 bases from V and 4 bases from J, with 17 bases between. The CDR3 runs to 16 residues. The germline V gene encodes CDR1 SGHNT and CDR2 YENEEA.

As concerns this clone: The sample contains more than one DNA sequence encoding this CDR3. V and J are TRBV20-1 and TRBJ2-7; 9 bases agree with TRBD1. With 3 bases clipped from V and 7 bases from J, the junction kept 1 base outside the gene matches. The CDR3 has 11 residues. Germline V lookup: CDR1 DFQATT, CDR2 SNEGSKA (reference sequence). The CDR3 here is CSARTGGEQYF. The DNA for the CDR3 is TGCAGTGCTAGGACAGGGGGGGAGCAGTACTTC.

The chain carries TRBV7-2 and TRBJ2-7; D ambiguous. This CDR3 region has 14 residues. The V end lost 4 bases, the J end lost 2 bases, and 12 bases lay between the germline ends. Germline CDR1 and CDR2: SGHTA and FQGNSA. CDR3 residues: CASSSGSGAYEQYF. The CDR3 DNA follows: TGTGCCAGCAGCTCAGGTTCAGGTGCCTACGAGCAGTACTTC.

CDR3 protein: CASSALRGAHIQETQYF. The CDR3 bases are TGTGCCAGCAGTGCTTTGCGGGGGGCCCACATTCAAGAGACCCAGTACTTC. This chain uses TRBV6-1 with TRBJ2-5; TRBD2 matches at 8 bases. The CDR3 sequence is 17 residues long. With 4 bases clipped from V and 2 bases from J, the junction kept 12 bases outside the gene matches. Germline lookup yields CDR1 MNHNS and CDR2 SASEGT.

The CDR3 region has the DNA TGCGCCAGCAGCTTTTCGGCTAATGAAAAACTGTTTTTT. Its protein product is CASSFSANEKLFF. The rearrangement joins TRBV5-1 to TRBJ1-4; D ambiguous. Trimming cost V 2 bases and J 3 bases, with 5 bases left between them. The CDR3 has 13 residues. Germline CDR1 reads SGHRS; CDR2 reads YFSETQ.

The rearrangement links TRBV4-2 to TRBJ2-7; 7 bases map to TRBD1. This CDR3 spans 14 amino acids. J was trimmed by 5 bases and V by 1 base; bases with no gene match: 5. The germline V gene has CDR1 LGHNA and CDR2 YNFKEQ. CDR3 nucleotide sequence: TGTGCCAGCAGCCAAGGCAACAGGGGCAACGAGCAGTACTTC. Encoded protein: CASSQGNRGNEQYF.

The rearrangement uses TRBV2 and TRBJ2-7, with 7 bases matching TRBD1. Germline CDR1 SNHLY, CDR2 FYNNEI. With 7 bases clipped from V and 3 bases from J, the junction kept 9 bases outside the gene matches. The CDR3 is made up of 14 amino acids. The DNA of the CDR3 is TGTGCCAGCATGTCGGGACAGTCCTACTACGAGCAGTACTTC. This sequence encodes CASMSGQSYYEQYF.

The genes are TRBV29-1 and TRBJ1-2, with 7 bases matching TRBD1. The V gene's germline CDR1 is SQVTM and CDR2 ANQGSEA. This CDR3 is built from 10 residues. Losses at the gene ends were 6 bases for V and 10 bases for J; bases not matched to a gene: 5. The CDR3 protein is CSVRQGDYTF. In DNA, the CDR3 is TGCAGCGTCCGACAGGGTGACTACACCTTC. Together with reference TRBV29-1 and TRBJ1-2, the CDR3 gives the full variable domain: SAVISQKPSRDICQRGTSLTIQCQVDSQVTMMFWYRQQPGQSLTLIATANQGSEATYESGFVIDKFPISRPNLTFSTLTVSNMSPEDSSIYLCSVRQGDYTFGSGTRLTVV.

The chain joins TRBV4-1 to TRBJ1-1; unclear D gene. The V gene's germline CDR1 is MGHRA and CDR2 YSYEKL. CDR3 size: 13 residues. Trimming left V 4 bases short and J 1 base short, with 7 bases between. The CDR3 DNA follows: TGCGCCAGCAGCCTCGTAAAGAACACTGAAGCTTTCTTT. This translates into CASSLVKNTEAFF.

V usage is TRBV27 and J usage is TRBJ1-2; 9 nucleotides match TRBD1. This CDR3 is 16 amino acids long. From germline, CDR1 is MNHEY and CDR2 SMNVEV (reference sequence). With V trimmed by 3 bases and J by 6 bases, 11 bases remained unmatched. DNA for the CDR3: TGTGCCAGCAGTTTTCATGGACGGGACAGGGTCGATGGCTACACCTTC. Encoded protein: CASSFHGRDRVDGYTF.

CDR3 protein: CASSHGGARGTGELFF. The CDR3 DNA follows: TGTGCCAGCAGCCACGGGGGGGCCCGCGGAACCGGGGAGCTGTTTTTT. This sequence joins TRBV3-1 (or the pseudogene TRBV3-2) and TRBJ2-2; 8 bases map to TRBD2. V trimming: 3 bases; J trimming: 5 bases; junction bases outside the gene matches: 8. CDR1 and CDR2 from the germline V gene are LGHDT and YNNKEL (reference sequence). The CDR3 consists of 16 residues.

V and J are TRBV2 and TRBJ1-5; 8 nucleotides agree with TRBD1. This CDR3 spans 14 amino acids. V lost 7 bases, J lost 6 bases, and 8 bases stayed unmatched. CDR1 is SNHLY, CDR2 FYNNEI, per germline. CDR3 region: CASKGTGGGQPQHF. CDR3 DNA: TGTGCCAGCAAGGGGACAGGTGGGGGTCAGCCCCAGCATTTT.

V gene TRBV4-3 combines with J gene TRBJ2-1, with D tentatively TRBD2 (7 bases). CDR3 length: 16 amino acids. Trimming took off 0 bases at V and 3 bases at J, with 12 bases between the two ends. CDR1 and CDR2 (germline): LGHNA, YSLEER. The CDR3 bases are TGCGCCAGCAGCCAAGACGCGGGGGCCTTCTACAATGAGCAGTTCTTC. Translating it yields CASSQDAGAFYNEQFF.

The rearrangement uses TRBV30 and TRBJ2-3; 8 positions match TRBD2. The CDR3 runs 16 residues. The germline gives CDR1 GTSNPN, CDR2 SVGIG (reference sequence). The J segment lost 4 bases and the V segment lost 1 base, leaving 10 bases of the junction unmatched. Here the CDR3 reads CAWSAGGGKVADTQYF. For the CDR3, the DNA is TGTGCCTGGAGTGCGGGCGGGGGGAAGGTGGCAGATACGCAGTATTTT.

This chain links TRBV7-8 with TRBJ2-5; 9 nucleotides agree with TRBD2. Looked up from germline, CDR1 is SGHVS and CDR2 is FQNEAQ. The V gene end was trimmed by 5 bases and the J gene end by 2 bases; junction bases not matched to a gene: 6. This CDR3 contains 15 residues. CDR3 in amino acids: CASSSGGPLQETQYF. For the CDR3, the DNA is TGTGCCAGCAGCAGCGGGGGGCCCTTACAAGAGACCCAGTACTTC.

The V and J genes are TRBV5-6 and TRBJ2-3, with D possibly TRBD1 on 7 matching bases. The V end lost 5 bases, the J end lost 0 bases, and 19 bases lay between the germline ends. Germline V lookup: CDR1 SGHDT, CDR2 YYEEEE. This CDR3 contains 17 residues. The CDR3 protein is CASSPTRGTVSTDTQYF. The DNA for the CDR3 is TGTGCCAGCAGTCCGACACGGGGGACAGTGAGCACAGATACGCAGTATTTT.

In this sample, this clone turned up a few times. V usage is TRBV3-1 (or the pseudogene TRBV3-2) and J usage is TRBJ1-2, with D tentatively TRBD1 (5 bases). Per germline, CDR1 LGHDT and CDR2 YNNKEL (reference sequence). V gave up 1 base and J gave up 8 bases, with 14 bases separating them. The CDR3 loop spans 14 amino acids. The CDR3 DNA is TGTGCCAGCAGCCAAGGCTGGCCAGGGAGGGGCTACACCTTC. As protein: CASSQGWPGRGYTF.

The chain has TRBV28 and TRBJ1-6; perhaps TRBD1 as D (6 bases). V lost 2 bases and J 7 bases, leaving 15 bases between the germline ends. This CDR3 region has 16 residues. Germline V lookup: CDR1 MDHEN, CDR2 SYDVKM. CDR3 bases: TGTGCCAGCAGTTTACCCGGGACACCTCGGAATTCACCCCTCCACTTT. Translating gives CASSLPGTPRNSPLHF.

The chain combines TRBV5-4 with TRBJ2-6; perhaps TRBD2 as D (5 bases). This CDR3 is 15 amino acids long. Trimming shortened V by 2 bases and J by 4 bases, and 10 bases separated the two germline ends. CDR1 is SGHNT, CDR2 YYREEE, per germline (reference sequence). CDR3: CASSFRGFGANVLTF. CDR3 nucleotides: TGTGCCAGCAGCTTTCGAGGGTTCGGGGCCAACGTCCTGACTTTC.

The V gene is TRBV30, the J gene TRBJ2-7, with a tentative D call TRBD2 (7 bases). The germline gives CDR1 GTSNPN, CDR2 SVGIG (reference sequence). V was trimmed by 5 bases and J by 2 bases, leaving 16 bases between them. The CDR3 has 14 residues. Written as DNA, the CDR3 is TGTGCCTGGGACCGAGGGGGAGGGACCTACGAGCAGTACTTC. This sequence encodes CAWDRGGGTYEQYF. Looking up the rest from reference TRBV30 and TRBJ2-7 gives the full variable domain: SQTIHQWPATLVQPVGSPLSLECTVEGTSNPNLYWYRQAAGRGLQLLFYSVGIGQISSEVPQNLSASRPQDRQFILSSKKLLLSDSGFYLCAWDRGGGTYEQYFGPGTRLTVT.

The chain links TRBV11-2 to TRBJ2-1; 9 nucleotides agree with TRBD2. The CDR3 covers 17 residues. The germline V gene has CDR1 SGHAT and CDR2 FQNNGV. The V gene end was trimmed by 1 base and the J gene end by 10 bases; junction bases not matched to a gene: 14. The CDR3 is CASSLGLMAGGPGEQFF. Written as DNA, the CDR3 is TGTGCCAGCAGCTTAGGCCTCATGGCGGGGGGGCCTGGAGAGCAGTTCTTC.